Presented here are 28 T cell receptor beta chains from one specimen sequenced in a study of cytomegalovirus exposure and HLA in healthy donors. Primers: 60 Vbeta forward and 13 Jbeta reverse. Clones were sequenced by immunoSEQ multiplex PCR, and TCRdb holds only the in-frame ones, with some missing. The table has about 120,000 clones, approximately 80% seen once. Sequenced input: PBMCs. Receptors originate from a man aged 35-49 years in good health and CMV-seropositive.

CDR3 sequence reads: CASSFAALVSYNEQFF. For the CDR3, the DNA is TGTGCCAGCAGCTTTGCGGCCTTGGTCTCCTACAATGAGCAGTTCTTC. The chain joins TRBV7-2 to TRBJ2-1, with D unclear. In germline, CDR1 is SGHTA, CDR2 FQGNSA. The CDR3 spans 16 residues. V lost 3 bases, J lost 0 bases, and 12 bases lay in between.

This clone appeared a few times. The chain couples TRBV7-2 to TRBJ1-1; D is ambiguous. This CDR3 spans 13 amino acids. Between the trimmed V and J ends, which lost 3 bases and 4 bases, there was a span of 9 bases. Germline-derived CDR1 and CDR2 are SGHTA and FQGNSA. The DNA for the CDR3 is TGTGCCAGCAGCTTCGGAGCTGCCACTGAAGCTTTCTTT. This sequence encodes CASSFGAATEAFF.

This chain connects TRBV7-2 to TRBJ2-5; D remains unclear. The end of the DNA aligns better with TRBJ2-7, so the J call may be wrong. The CDR3 is made up of 15 amino acids. CDR1 SGHTA and CDR2 FQGNSA come from the germline V gene. The CDR3 region is CASSLAHYQSYEQYF. The CDR3 DNA sequence: TGTGCCAGCAGCTTAGCGCACTATCAGAGCTACGAGCAGTACTTC.

The V gene is TRBV7-9, the J gene TRBJ2-7; 9 positions agree with TRBD2. Germline V lookup: CDR1 SEHNR, CDR2 FQNEAQ (reference sequence). The CDR3 is 14 amino acids. J gave up 4 bases and V 1 base, and 2 bases lay outside the gene matches. The CDR3 spells CASSLGSGGYEQYF. For the CDR3, the DNA is TGTGCCAGCAGCTTAGGTAGCGGGGGTTACGAGCAGTACTTC.

The J gene is TRBJ2-3, the V gene TRBV19; possible D gene TRBD2, 6 bases. Germline V lookup: CDR1 LNHDA, CDR2 SQIVND (reference sequence). V was pared by 4 bases and J by 3 bases, with 20 bases between. The CDR3 length is 17 residues. As DNA, the CDR3 is TGTGCCAGTAGTACGTACCGGGGCGGGGAAGTAACAGATACGCAGTATTTT. This sequence encodes CASSTYRGGEVTDTQYF.

The chain has TRBV18 and TRBJ1-2; 8 bases fit TRBD1. Germline lookup yields CDR1 KGHSH and CDR2 LQKENI. The CDR3 has 18 residues. The V segment lost 3 bases and the J segment 0 bases; nucleotides outside the gene matches: 12. The CDR3 loop is CASSPFSRTGTSNYGYTF. Here the CDR3 DNA reads TGTGCCAGCTCACCGTTTTCTAGGACAGGGACATCTAACTATGGCTACACCTTC.

V and J are TRBV5-4 and TRBJ2-1, with TRBD1 as a possible D gene (6 bases). In germline, CDR1 is SGHNT, CDR2 YYREEE (reference sequence). The CDR3 runs to 16 residues. Trimming took 3 bases from V and 3 from J, leaving 16 bases between them. The CDR3 is CASSWEQGNFYNEQFF. In DNA form, the CDR3 reads TGTGCCAGCAGCTGGGAACAGGGAAATTTCTACAATGAGCAGTTCTTC.

The rearrangement uses TRBV10-3 and TRBJ1-2; 7 nucleotides agree with TRBD1. The germline CDR1 and CDR2 sequences are ENHRY and SYGVKD. V was pared by 6 bases and J by 2 bases, with 9 bases of the junction left unmatched. This CDR3 comprises 15 residues. CDR3 residues: CAISLSDRSNYGYTF. Here the CDR3 DNA reads TGTGCCATCAGCCTTTCGGACAGGTCGAACTATGGCTACACCTTC.

The rearrangement uses TRBV27 and TRBJ1-1, with D perhaps matching TRBD1 (6 bases). Trimming left V 3 bases short and J 6 bases short, with 11 bases between. The CDR3 is 13 residues long. Germline V gene data show CDR1 as MNHEY and CDR2 as SMNVEV (reference sequence). CDR3 region: CASSLNRVAEAFF. CDR3 nucleotides: TGTGCCAGCAGTTTGAACAGGGTCGCTGAAGCTTTCTTT.

The CDR3 DNA reads TGCGCCAGCAGCGCCCGGACAGGGAACCCAGATACGCAGTATTTT. Translation gives CASSARTGNPDTQYF. The rearrangement uses TRBV5-1 and TRBJ2-3, with TRBD1 matching 8 bases. The CDR3 is 15 amino acids. V trimming: 4 bases; J trimming: 4 bases; junction bases outside the gene matches: 8. CDR1 and CDR2 (germline): SGHRS, YFSETQ.

The genes are TRBV19 and TRBJ2-2; D possibly corresponds to TRBD2 (5 bases). In germline, CDR1 is LNHDA, CDR2 SQIVND (reference sequence). This CDR3 has 14 amino acids. Trimming stripped 5 bases from V and 5 bases from J, with 12 bases between. The CDR3 is CASSLLGGTGELFF. In DNA form, the CDR3 reads TGTGCCAGTAGTTTACTAGGTGGGACCGGGGAGCTGTTTTTT.

The chain couples TRBV4-3 to TRBJ2-7, with a weak D call TRBD1 (6 bases). CDR1 is LGHNA and CDR2 is YSLEER in the germline V gene. The CDR3 is 18 amino acids. Trimming shortened V by 0 bases and J by 0 bases, and 18 bases separated the two germline ends. CDR3 DNA: TGCGCCAGCAGCCAAGAGGTAACCGGGACAACCAGCTCCTACGAGCAGTACTTC. Its translation is CASSQEVTGTTSSYEQYF.

This clone was seen a few times. This chain joins TRBV5-1 and TRBJ1-1; 8 bases are a match to TRBD1. The CDR3 sequence is 15 residues long. With V trimmed by 4 bases and J by 5 bases, 10 bases remained unmatched. Germline assignment: CDR1 SGHRS and CDR2 YFSETQ. CDR3 in amino acids: CASSPRTGKETEAFF. In nucleotides, the CDR3 is TGCGCCAGCAGCCCTAGGACAGGGAAGGAGACTGAAGCTTTCTTT.

A note on this clone: Within the sample, other DNA sequences also encode this same CDR3. The chain couples TRBV6-5 to TRBJ1-2, with TRBD1 matching 7 bases. Losses at the gene ends were 3 bases for V and 0 bases for J; bases not matched to a gene: 4. Germline CDR1 is MNHEY and CDR2 is SVGAGI. This CDR3 comprises 15 residues. The CDR3 sequence: CASSYITGANYGYTF. CDR3 sequence (DNA): TGTGCCAGCAGTTATATTACAGGGGCTAACTATGGCTACACCTTC.

The chain links TRBV27 to TRBJ1-2; D unresolved. Germline CDR1 reads MNHEY; CDR2 reads SMNVEV (reference sequence). Trimming shortened V by 2 bases and J by 3 bases, and 13 bases separated the two germline ends. CDR3 size: 15 residues. CDR3 loop: CASSLVGGEYYGYTF. The DNA of the CDR3 is TGTGCCAGCAGTTTAGTGGGAGGTGAATACTATGGCTACACCTTC.

This chain joins TRBV18 and TRBJ1-4; a possible D gene is TRBD1 (6 bases). V lost 2 bases and J 5 bases, leaving 9 bases between the germline ends. Germline-derived CDR1 and CDR2 are KGHSH and LQKENI. The CDR3 covers 14 residues. The CDR3 DNA is TGTGCCAGCTCACCAAACAGGGAGAATGAAAAACTGTTTTTT. Translation gives CASSPNRENEKLFF.

This chain links TRBV11-2 with TRBJ1-6; D not certain. V was shortened by 5 bases and J by 7 bases, with 15 bases between the two germline ends. Germline V CDR1 and CDR2: SGHAT, FQNNGV. The CDR3 extends over 15 amino acids. CDR3 nucleotides: TGTGCCAGCAGCCACCAGACTGCTACAAATTCACCCCTCCACTTT. Translation: CASSHQTATNSPLHF.

The chain carries TRBV9 and TRBJ1-4; no reliable D call. Trimming stripped 1 base from V and 4 bases from J, with 8 bases between. The CDR3 is made up of 14 amino acids. Germline V gene sequence: CDR1 SGDLS, CDR2 YYNGEE. CDR3 DNA sequence: TGTGCCAGCAGCGTATCTATGATTAATGAAAAACTGTTTTTT. Translation: CASSVSMINEKLFF.

CDR3 amino acids: CASSVGTGGSYEQYF. CDR3 nucleotides: TGTGCCAGCAGCGTTGGGACAGGGGGAAGTTACGAGCAGTACTTC. The V gene is TRBV9, the J gene TRBJ2-7; 11 nucleotides match TRBD1. V trimming: 2 bases; J trimming: 4 bases; junction bases outside the gene matches: 5. CDR3 size: 15 residues. In germline, CDR1 is SGDLS, CDR2 YYNGEE.

The chain couples TRBV7-3 to TRBJ2-5; tentative D call: TRBD2 (7 bases). Germline V gene lookup returns CDR1 SGHTA and CDR2 FQGTGA. The V end was cut by 2 bases, the J end by 5 bases, with 12 bases between. This CDR3 has 14 residues. CDR3 residues: CASSLAGARETQYF. CDR3 sequence (DNA): TGTGCCAGCAGCTTAGCGGGGGCGCGGGAGACCCAGTACTTC.

The gene calls are TRBV7-2 and TRBJ2-1, with 8 bases identical to TRBD1. V was pared by 1 base and J by 8 bases, with 7 bases of the junction left unmatched. The CDR3 loop spans 15 amino acids. Germline-derived CDR1 and CDR2 are SGHTA and FQGNSA. The CDR3 DNA reads TGTGCCAGCAGCTTAGAGCAGGGGGCGGGCGATGAGCAGTTCTTC. Protein product: CASSLEQGAGDEQFF.

This clone was seen just once. CDR3 protein: CASSAQGSRSGNTIYF. DNA of the CDR3: TGTGCCAGCAGCGCCCAAGGGAGCAGATCTGGAAACACCATATATTTT. This chain connects TRBV2 to TRBJ1-3; D gene ambiguous. Germline V gene sequence: CDR1 SNHLY, CDR2 FYNNEI. The CDR3 totals 16 residues. The V and J ends lost 6 bases and 1 base respectively, with 16 bases between them.

The chain recombines TRBV11-2 with TRBJ1-1, with 7 bases that match TRBD1. This CDR3 is 19 amino acids long. CDR1 SGHAT and CDR2 FQNNGV come from the germline V gene. V lost 5 bases, J lost 0 bases, and 18 bases stayed unmatched. The chain's CDR3 is CASSLRDRPRLQMNTEAFF. As DNA, the CDR3 is TGTGCCAGCAGCCTCCGGGACAGACCGCGATTACAGATGAACACTGAAGCTTTCTTT.

This clone was recorded a few times. V is TRBV9 and J is TRBJ1-6; 7 nucleotides line up with TRBD1. The CDR3 has 15 residues. V trimming: 3 bases; J trimming: 9 bases; junction bases outside the gene matches: 9. Germline lookup yields CDR1 SGDLS and CDR2 YYNGEE. CDR3 DNA sequence: TGTGCCAGCAGCGGTGGGACAGCGAAAGGTTCACCCCTCCACTTT. Protein: CASSGGTAKGSPLHF.

This clone was counted between two and nine times. The chain's CDR3 is CASTNTANTEAFF. CDR3 bases: TGTGCCAGCACCAACACCGCGAACACTGAAGCTTTCTTT. The chain uses TRBV6-5 and TRBJ1-1; the D is unclear. Per the germline V gene, CDR1 is MNHEY and CDR2 is SVGAGI. The CDR3 has 13 residues. With 7 bases removed from V and 1 base from J, the gap between germline ends came to 10 bases.

V usage is TRBV9 and J usage is TRBJ2-5; 8 nucleotides align to TRBD2. This CDR3 contains 15 residues. The trim removed 0 bases at V and 5 bases at J, leaving 6 bases unmatched. Per the germline V gene, CDR1 is SGDLS and CDR2 is YYNGEE. CDR3 coding DNA: TGTGCCAGCAGCGTAGGCGGGGGGCCGGGGGAGACCCAGTACTTC. It yields the protein CASSVGGGPGETQYF.

The rearrangement joins TRBV29-1 to TRBJ2-7, with 7 bases that match TRBD1. Trimming removed 7 bases from V and 2 bases from J; junction bases left unmatched: 11. Germline CDR1 reads SQVTM; CDR2 reads ANQGSEA. The CDR3 length is 14 residues. CDR3 bases: TGCAGCGCCGAAGGGGGCCCCAGCACCTACGAGCAGTACTTC. Encoded protein: CSAEGGPSTYEQYF.

This clone was counted a few times. CDR3 sequence (DNA): TGTGCCAGCAGCTTAGACCCGACTAGCGGGGGGCCTATTCCGTATTTT. It is translated as CASSLDPTSGGPIPYF. The J gene is TRBJ2-3, the V gene TRBV7-9, with TRBD2 matching over 13 bases. J lost 14 bases, V lost 1 base, and 12 bases had no gene match. CDR1 is SEHNR and CDR2 is FQNEAQ in the germline V gene (reference sequence). The CDR3 is made up of 16 amino acids. Supplemented by reference TRBV7-9 and TRBJ2-3, the full variable domain reads DTGVSQNPRHKITKRGQNVTFRCDPISEHNRLYWYRQTLGQGPEFLTYFQNEAQLEKSRLLSDRFSAERPKGSFSTLEIQRTEQGDSAMYLCASSLDPTSGGPIPYFGPGTRLTVL.